One sample yielded the 6 T cell receptor beta chains listed below, sequenced in a study of T cell changes during pregnancy in multiple sclerosis. This table comes from immunoSEQ multiplex PCR, and its TCRdb copy is limited to in-frame clones, with some not included. The sample records over 80,000 clones, about nine tenths being singletons. The sample here was peripheral blood, taken in the second trimester of pregnancy. Receptors originate from a female donor in good health, enrolled as a control in a pregnancy study.

The chain carries TRBV6-1 and TRBJ2-1, with D maybe TRBD2 (5 bases). This CDR3 is 13 amino acids long. Looked up from germline, CDR1 is MNHNS and CDR2 is SASEGT. Trimming took 11 bases from V and 4 from J, leaving 15 bases between them. As DNA, the CDR3 is TGTGCCGGAGCTCCCGGGGAATACAATGAGCAGTTCTTC. Protein sequence: CAGAPGEYNEQFF.

The V and J genes are TRBV6-1 and TRBJ1-2; possible D gene TRBD1, 5 bases. This CDR3 has 13 residues. V lost 4 bases and J 2 bases, leaving 8 bases between the germline ends. Per the germline V gene, CDR1 is MNHNS and CDR2 is SASEGT. The CDR3 loop is CASSATGNYGYTF. The DNA for the CDR3 is TGTGCCAGCAGTGCAACAGGAAACTATGGCTACACCTTC.

This chain joins TRBV19 and TRBJ2-1, with 9 bases identical to TRBD1. The junction had 11 bases not matched to a gene; V was cut back by 3 bases and J by 14 bases. The CDR3 is 14 residues long. CDR1 and CDR2 (germline): LNHDA, SQIVND (reference sequence). The CDR3 protein is CASSMGGQGEIEFF. DNA for the CDR3: TGTGCCAGTAGTATGGGGGGACAGGGCGAAATCGAGTTCTTC. Complete variable domain (other parts from reference TRBV19 and TRBJ2-1): DGGITQSPKYLFRKEGQNVTLSCEQNLNHDAMYWYRQDPGQGLRLIYYSQIVNDFQKGDIAEGYSVSREKKESFPLTVTSAQKNPTAFYLCASSMGGQGEIEFFGPGTRLTVL.

This clone was observed a few times. The V gene is TRBV4-2, the J gene TRBJ1-1; D is uncertain. V lost 6 bases and J 1 base, leaving 6 bases between the germline ends. Germline values: CDR1 LGHNA, CDR2 YNFKEQ. The CDR3 has 12 amino acids. Here the CDR3 reads CASRTGNTEAFF. The CDR3 nucleotides read TGTGCCAGCAGGACGGGGAACACTGAAGCTTTCTTT.

The chain joins TRBV7-9 to TRBJ2-1; TRBD2 might be the D (5 bases). The CDR3 runs 15 residues. Trimming pared 5 bases from V and 4 bases from J, leaving 15 bases between. Germline V gives CDR1 SEHNR, CDR2 FQNEAQ (reference sequence). The CDR3 reads CASSPGAAHYNEQFF. The DNA for the CDR3 is TGTGCCAGCAGCCCCGGAGCGGCACATTACAATGAGCAGTTCTTC.

V and J are TRBV19 and TRBJ1-2; 9 bases match TRBD1. This CDR3 has 15 amino acids. The germline CDR1 and CDR2 sequences are LNHDA and SQIVND (reference sequence). V shed 5 bases, J shed 4 bases, and the junction held 8 bases outside the gene matches. DNA for the CDR3: TGTGCCAGTAGTCCCGACAGGGGGGTTACCTATGGCTACACCTTC. Translation gives CASSPDRGVTYGYTF.